This T cell receptor (beta chain) was captured by sequencing in a study of identical twins. Study-wide results and limits: Alpha sequences out of frame and shared by twins had excess low generation probability.

Trimming shortened V by 2 bases and J by 3 bases, and 11 bases separated the two germline ends. The CDR3 consists of 14 residues. Germline CDR1 reads DFQATT; CDR2 reads SNEGSKA (reference sequence). MiXCR, run by TCRdb on the 5' RACE reads, gives a single entry per CDR3 protein. The sample has under 300,000 distinct CDR3 sequences; about an eighth are singletons. This clonotype was detected a few times. Its antigen is undetermined. V usage is TRBV20-1 and J usage is TRBJ2-1; D not certain. The source of this sequence is a young woman in good health. The sequencing sample was made of memory (CD45RO+) T cells sorted from blood. The CDR3 DNA reads TGCAGTGCTAGACACGTGCGGTTCTACAATGAGCAGTTCTTC. It yields the protein CSARHVRFYNEQFF.